The sequence of this TCR beta chain was determined in a study of blood T cell repertoires in COVID-19. Here immunoSEQ multiplex PCR was the method, and the copy in TCRdb shows in-frame clones only, minus some. The profile shows around 310,000 clones, about nine tenths of them singletons. The CDR3 sequence is 16 residues long. The V and J ends lost 5 bases and 7 bases, in that order; junction bases with no gene match: 11. Germline-derived CDR1 and CDR2 are SGHTA and FQGNSA. The J gene is TRBJ1-6, the V gene TRBV7-2, with 7 positions matching TRBD1. Sequencing input: PBMCs or T cells enriched from blood (not recorded which). This clonotype originated in a woman aged 30 to 39 who had recovered from COVID-19. The CDR3 loop is CASSHPAWDRNSPLHF. The CDR3 DNA follows: TGTGCCAGCAGCCATCCGGCCTGGGACAGAAATTCACCCCTCCACTTT.